What follows are 24 T cell receptor beta chains derived from one specimen sequenced in a study of OX40 agonist ivuxolimab in advanced cancers. Clones were read by immunoSEQ multiplex PCR, and TCRdb kept only the in-frame ones, dropping some. The table shows some 140,000 clones, with 90% occurring only once. The sequencing used CD4+ or CD8+ T cells sorted from blood, collected in a trial of the OX40 agonist ivuxolimab. The source of these receptors is an adult with an advanced solid tumor such as melanoma, head and neck, liver or kidney cancer.

The V gene is TRBV2, the J gene TRBJ2-7; TRBD2 matches at 9 bases. Germline-derived CDR1 and CDR2 are SNHLY and FYNNEI. V lost 4 bases to trimming and J lost 3 bases; unmatched junction nucleotides: 10. CDR3 length: 16 amino acids. The CDR3 coding sequence is TGTGCCAGCAGTGGGGGGATCGGGACTAGCTTCTACGAGCAGTACTTC. The encoded protein is CASSGGIGTSFYEQYF.

The chain has TRBV5-1 and TRBJ1-1; unclear D gene. CDR3 length: 14 residues. The germline gives CDR1 SGHRS, CDR2 YFSETQ. The V gene lost 0 bases and the J gene lost 11 bases, with 17 bases spanning the gap. The DNA for the CDR3 is TGCGCCAGCAGCTTGGCGTTAACAGCCCTTGGGGCTTTCTTT. This translates into CASSLALTALGAFF. Combining the CDR3 with reference TRBV5-1 and TRBJ1-1 gives the whole variable domain KAGVTQTPRYLIKTRGQQVTLSCSPISGHRSVSWYQQTPGQGLQFLFEYFSETQRNKGNFPGRFSGRQFSNSRSEMNVSTLELGDSALYLCASSLALTALGAFFGQGTRLTVV.

The V and J genes are TRBV5-1 and TRBJ1-1; 7 bases are a match to TRBD1. The V segment lost 0 bases and the J segment 4 bases; nucleotides outside the gene matches: 12. The CDR3 is 17 amino acids. Looked up from germline, CDR1 is SGHRS and CDR2 is YFSETQ. The CDR3 DNA reads TGCGCCAGCAGCTTGGCCCCCAGGGGGAGCTGGAGCACTGAAGCTTTCTTT. Its protein is CASSLAPRGSWSTEAFF.

This clone was counted a single time. The genes are TRBV15 and TRBJ1-3, with no clear D. Looked up from germline, CDR1 is LNHNV and CDR2 is YYDKDF (reference sequence). The CDR3 consists of 14 residues. The V and J ends lost 2 bases and 2 bases respectively, with 7 bases between them. The CDR3 DNA reads TGTGCCACCAGCAGACCTCGGGCTGGAAACACCATATATTTT. Its translation: CATSRPRAGNTIYF.

V and J are TRBV30 and TRBJ2-1, with D possibly being TRBD2 (6 bases). The CDR3 runs to 14 residues. The V gene lost 8 bases and the J gene lost 5 bases, with 19 bases spanning the gap. Germline CDR1 reads GTSNPN; CDR2 reads SVGIG (reference sequence). CDR3 in amino acids: CARNKERAHNEQFF. CDR3 DNA: TGTGCCCGAAATAAGGAGCGGGCGCACAATGAGCAGTTCTTC.

In this sample, this clone turned up once. The V call is TRBV30, the J call TRBJ2-7; D remains ambiguous. This CDR3 region has 12 residues. The germline V gene has CDR1 GTSNPN and CDR2 SVGIG (reference sequence). CDR3: CVGQARLYEQYF. The CDR3 DNA is TGTGTTGGGCAGGCTCGCCTCTACGAGCAGTACTTC. Looking up the rest from reference TRBV30 and TRBJ2-7 gives the full variable domain: SQTIHQWPATLVQPVGSPLSLECTVEGTSNPNLYWYRQAAGRGLQLLFYSVGIGQISSEVPQNLSASRPQDRQFILSSKKLLLSDSGFYLCVGQARLYEQYFGPGTRLTVT.

As to this clone: One end of the junction is discordant with germline, which a read error may explain. The CDR3 is CASSLAPGQPLVF. CDR3 sequence (DNA): TGTGCCAGCAGCTTAGCCCCGGGACAGCCTCTCGTTTTT. The genes are TRBV11-2 and TRBJ1-4; 7 nucleotides align to TRBD1. This CDR3 contains 13 residues. Germline V CDR1 and CDR2: SGHAT, FQNNGV.

The V call is TRBV6-1, the J call TRBJ1-2; D gene unclear. CDR1 and CDR2 (germline): MNHNS, SASEGT. Between the trimmed V and J ends, which lost 6 bases and 0 bases, there was a span of 14 bases. This CDR3 has 15 residues. The CDR3 region has the DNA TGTGCCAGCAGGGAGGGCTCAACTTCTAACTATGGCTACACCTTC. This sequence encodes CASREGSTSNYGYTF.

The J gene is TRBJ1-5, the V gene TRBV7-2; no clear D. V was pared by 7 bases and J by 5 bases, with 9 bases between. The CDR3 sequence is 12 residues long. Per germline, CDR1 SGHTA and CDR2 FQGNSA. CDR3 sequence (DNA): TGTGCCAGCACAAACCCCGATCAGCCCCAGCATTTT. It translates to CASTNPDQPQHF.

This chain joins TRBV2 and TRBJ2-7, with D hard to call. Deletions cut 8 bases from V and 0 bases from J, with 20 bases between. The CDR3 runs 16 residues. Germline V CDR1 and CDR2: SNHLY, FYNNEI. Written as DNA, the CDR3 is TGTGCCAGCCTCCCCGCCGCCACTACAATCTCCTACGAGCAGTACTTC. Protein product: CASLPAATTISYEQYF.

The chain links TRBV5-6 to TRBJ1-1; the D gene is possibly TRBD1 (5 bases). CDR1 and CDR2 from the germline V gene are SGHDT and YYEEEE. The V end lost 1 base, the J end lost 3 bases, and 10 bases lay between the germline ends. This CDR3 has 14 amino acids. CDR3 region: CASSLSGGDTEAFF. CDR3 DNA sequence: TGTGCCAGCAGCTTGTCTGGGGGAGACACTGAAGCTTTCTTT.

The V and J genes are TRBV6-1 and TRBJ2-7; 10 bases are a match to TRBD2. CDR1 is MNHNS and CDR2 is SASEGT in the germline V gene. CDR3 length: 14 amino acids. With V trimmed by 6 bases and J by 4 bases, 6 bases remained unmatched. The CDR3 region is CASSQTSGRYEQYF. CDR3 DNA: TGTGCCAGCAGCCAGACTAGCGGGCGGTACGAGCAGTACTTC.

This clone was recorded only once. The chain joins TRBV10-3 to TRBJ2-7; D not certain. V was clipped by 4 bases and J by 3 bases, with 10 bases between them. This CDR3 region has 13 residues. Germline V lookup: CDR1 ENHRY, CDR2 SYGVKD. This CDR3 reads CAISGGERYEQYF. For the CDR3, the DNA is TGTGCCATCAGTGGGGGTGAACGCTACGAGCAGTACTTC.

This clone was seen just once. The rearrangement uses TRBV14 and TRBJ1-1, with unresolved D. Germline V gene sequence: CDR1 SGHDN, CDR2 FVKESK. This CDR3 is 12 amino acids long. Trimming took 8 bases from V and 1 from J, leaving 8 bases between them. The CDR3 DNA follows: TGTGCCAGCGGCCGCTCGAACACTGAAGCTTTCTTT. As protein: CASGRSNTEAFF.

The gene calls are TRBV7-2 and TRBJ2-2; D remains ambiguous. Germline V gene lookup returns CDR1 SGHTA and CDR2 FQGNSA. The CDR3 covers 14 residues. V lost 5 bases and J lost 8, with 15 bases in between. The CDR3 here is CASSTPPAGGELFF. Written as DNA, the CDR3 is TGTGCCAGCAGCACTCCCCCCGCAGGTGGGGAGCTGTTTTTT.

The J gene is TRBJ2-1, the V gene TRBV7-2; D tentatively reads TRBD1 or TRBD2 (5 bases each). The CDR3 spans 15 residues. The V and J ends lost 6 bases and 7 bases respectively, with 19 bases between them. Germline V gives CDR1 SGHTA, CDR2 FQGNSA. The chain's CDR3 is CASSSGTLGLNEQFF. CDR3 nucleotides: TGTGCCAGCAGTTCCGGGACCCTAGGATTGAATGAGCAGTTCTTC.

The chain has TRBV2 and TRBJ2-7; 10 bases agree with TRBD2. V lost 3 bases to trimming and J lost 1 base; unmatched junction nucleotides: 3. The CDR3 totals 15 residues. Per germline, CDR1 SNHLY and CDR2 FYNNEI. The CDR3 nucleotides read TGTGCCAGCAGTGATCTGACTAGCGGGTCCTACGAGCAGTACTTC. Protein product: CASSDLTSGSYEQYF.

The V call is TRBV30, the J call TRBJ1-5; D is perhaps TRBD1 (5 bases). The CDR3 is 14 residues long. Germline V gives CDR1 GTSNPN, CDR2 SVGIG (reference sequence). V lost 0 bases to trimming and J lost 8 bases, with 14 bases between them. CDR3 sequence (DNA): TGTGCCTGGAGTGTACGGGGCACCCGGGAGCCCCAGCATTTT. Its translation: CAWSVRGTREPQHF.

CDR3 protein: CASGGLSSHNEQFF. The CDR3 coding sequence is TGTGCCAGTGGGGGACTCTCCAGCCACAATGAGCAGTTCTTC. The rearrangement links TRBV19 to TRBJ2-1, with D possibly being TRBD2 (6 bases). Trimming shortened V by 8 bases and J by 5 bases, and 16 bases separated the two germline ends. Germline CDR1 LNHDA, CDR2 SQIVND (reference sequence). The CDR3 contains 14 residues.

This chain links TRBV6-5 with TRBJ2-7; a possible D gene is TRBD2 (6 bases). The germline CDR1 and CDR2 sequences are MNHEY and SVGAGI. V lost 4 bases to trimming and J lost 3 bases, with 16 bases between them. The CDR3 totals 15 residues. Written as DNA, the CDR3 is TGTGCCAGCAGTTCCCGGGACGGAGGGATCTACGAGCAGTACTTC. Protein sequence: CASSSRDGGIYEQYF.

V gene TRBV7-8 combines with J gene TRBJ1-2; 9 nucleotides align to TRBD1. The CDR3 runs to 16 residues. The germline V gene has CDR1 SGHVS and CDR2 FQNEAQ. V was pared by 1 base and J by 8 bases, with 11 bases of the junction left unmatched. CDR3 protein: CASSLGPTGTGNGYTF. CDR3 coding DNA: TGTGCCAGCAGCTTAGGCCCTACCGGGACAGGGAACGGCTACACCTTC. Together with reference TRBV7-8 and TRBJ1-2, the CDR3 gives the full variable domain: GAGVSQSPRYKVAKRGQDVALRCDPISGHVSLFWYQQALGQGPEFLTYFQNEAQLDKSGLPSDRFFAERPEGSVSTLKIQRTQQEDSAVYLCASSLGPTGTGNGYTFGSGTRLTVV.

This clone has just one count. This chain links TRBV29-1 with TRBJ2-5; 8 bases align to TRBD1. The J call may be incorrect, as the DNA end agrees better with TRBJ2-7. Germline CDR1 and CDR2: SQVTM and ANQGSEA. The CDR3 consists of 14 residues. CDR3 amino acids: CSVQAGQVLYEQYF. The CDR3, as DNA: TGCAGCGTTCAGGCGGGACAGGTCCTCTACGAGCAGTACTTC.

The chain combines TRBV10-3 with TRBJ2-5; 13 nucleotides match TRBD2. The CDR3 runs 18 residues. Germline trimming cut 2 bases from V and 2 bases from J; bases unmatched to any gene: 8. Germline CDR1 and CDR2: ENHRY and SYGVKD. This CDR3 reads CAISEGLAGAGGQETQYF. The CDR3 nucleotides are TGTGCCATCAGTGAGGGACTAGCGGGAGCGGGAGGACAAGAGACCCAGTACTTC.

The V gene is TRBV27, the J gene TRBJ1-2; TRBD1 might be the D (5 bases). The CDR3 has 15 residues. V lost 4 bases to trimming and J lost 3 bases, with 15 bases between them. Per the germline V gene, CDR1 is MNHEY and CDR2 is SMNVEV (reference sequence). CDR3 sequence: CASSSPGGGDYGYTF. CDR3 coding DNA: TGTGCCAGCAGTTCCCCTGGCGGGGGTGACTATGGCTACACCTTC.